The entry that follows covers one T cell receptor (beta chain) sequence. Its specificity is not known. This sample was taken from a study of cytomegalovirus exposure and HLA in healthy donors. Looking at the study overall: Out of about 360 genotyped donors, roughly 83% belonged to the Caucasian-associated ancestry cluster.

V was pared by 8 bases and J by 4 bases, with 12 bases between. CDR1 MNHNY and CDR2 SVGAGI come from the germline V gene (reference sequence). The CDR3 is made up of 13 amino acids. Primers included in the PCR were 60 Vbeta and 13 Jbeta primers. Clones were read by immunoSEQ multiplex PCR, and TCRdb kept only the in-frame ones, dropping some. The sample lists 80,000 to 100,000 clones, about three quarters occurring once. Study observations and caveats: Among the most significant clusters, several appeared linked to common viral pathogens in a later analysis. Segments of the TCR beta V type were, in most cases, productive about 87% or about 30% of the time in an earlier analysis. Altogether, around 160 TCR beta chains were recorded as cytomegalovirus-associated.

The receptor was isolated from a man aged 45-60 years in good health and CMV-seropositive. The sequencing sample was made of PBMCs. The chain has TRBV6-6 and TRBJ1-5; no definite D call. CDR3 residues: CASLESKNQPQHF. The CDR3 DNA reads TGTGCCAGCTTGGAGTCCAAGAATCAGCCCCAGCATTTT.